This T cell receptor (beta chain) was recorded in a study of monozygotic twins with inflammatory bowel disease (dated by TCRdb to about 2019). For the study in its entirety: The full study comprised some 30 monozygotic twin pairs: nine German pairs (four IBD-concordant, five IBD-discordant) and 19 IBD-discordant Danish pairs. The search for disease-associated traits relied mainly on comparing IBD patients with their genetically identical healthy co-twins within discordant pairs. Each individual had, on average, about 151 000 unique TCRalpha sequences and 181 000 unique TCRbeta sequences available for analysis. Study-wide conclusions, independent of this receptor: Measured by the inverse Simpson index, TCRbeta repertoire diversity was lower in IBD patients than in their healthy co-twins. The analysis was unable to tell apart different T cell subtypes. Differing immunosuppressive treatments among patients may have added background noise and inter-individual variability to the repertoires. The results gave no support for a single strong signal or clonotype linked to IBD. Compared with healthy twins, IBD patients had fewer clonotypes in common with other individuals, a difference most pronounced in patients showing signs of disease activity. Concordant and discordant twins showed no difference in repertoire similarity, possibly because of limited statistical power.

From each donor, an approximately 2.5 ml peripheral blood sample was collected into PAXgene tubes and stored at -80 degrees C. Without any T cell sorting, total RNA was extracted from whole blood using the PAXgene blood miRNA kit on an automated QIAcube. Peripheral blood from monozygotic twin pairs, either concordant or discordant for inflammatory bowel disease, underwent deep TCRalpha and TCRbeta repertoire profiling that used unique molecular barcoding. For every twin pair, smoking habits were documented, and each individual was categorised as a current, former or never smoker. As to this clonotype: Its antigen has not been determined.

Receptor amplification or capture employed 5' RACE. For each TCR library, 3,000 to 4,000 ng of total RNA was used. cDNA was synthesized with SMARTScribe reverse transcriptase in eight separate reactions per sample. Unique molecular identifiers containing a 6-nucleotide sample barcode were introduced through template switching during cDNA synthesis. TCRalpha and TCRbeta cDNA was amplified in two nested PCRs of around 15 and 9 cycles, and bead purification was carried out after each PCR. Before amplification, the cDNA was treated with uracil DNA-glycosylase and purified using the QIAquick PCR purification kit. The second PCR was the step at which Illumina TruSeq-compatible adapters and sample-specific barcodes were added. TapeStation and Qubit were used to check library quality and concentration, and roughly 4.9 ng of each library was pooled. The pooled libraries were sequenced with 2 x 100 bp reads and custom sequencing primers on an Illumina HiSeq2500 single-index Rapid Run. The published analysis was carried out like this. MiGEC version 1.2.6 was used for UMI-based consensus assembly, which corrected PCR and sequencing errors. MiXCR version 2.1.1 was used for V(D)J alignment, clonotype assembly and CDR3 extraction. Normalisation of gene usage, clonotype sharing and MAIT/NKT TCR abundance was achieved by analysing the top 1000, 10 000 and 20 000 clonotypes per sample. Diversity was computed as the inverse Simpson index with the vegan R package after downsampling to 27 000 UMIs. Paired Mann-Whitney U tests were applied to discordant twin pairs, with Benjamini-Hochberg correction for multiple testing. The reads went through TCRdb reprocessing, and each CDR3 protein sequence gets one entry with no DNA. TCRdb, not the original authors, processed these V and J calls. The table held for this sample gives 330,000 or so distinct CDR3 sequences. Of the sample, roughly 2% falls within the top ten clones.

The CDR3 has 15 amino acids, counting the end cysteine and phenylalanine. No DNA is listed. CDR1 and CDR2, per the germline V gene (reference sequence), are DFQATT and SNEGSKA. This TCR was recovered from a human donor with ulcerative colitis or Crohn's disease, or a healthy co-twin of an affected twin (not recorded which). Recombination linked TRBV20-1 to TRBJ2-2; the TCRdb call, TRBD1, lacks DNA for checking. Sequencing input: blood. CDR3 loop: CSAVSAGQDSGELFF.